This TCR beta chain was captured by sequencing in a study of cytomegalovirus exposure and HLA in healthy donors. CDR3 length equals 18 residues. Regarding the study as a whole: Beyond CMV serostatus, there was no information to go on about immune exposure. As a later analysis revealed, most CMV-associated TCR beta chains appeared HLA-restricted.

Primers for the PCR totalled 60 Vbeta and 13 Jbeta. TCRdb's table, derived via immunoSEQ multiplex PCR, lists solely in-frame clones and lacks some. Seen here are 60,000 to 65,000 clones, approximately 89% observed once, and the top ten hold 1.4% to 1.5%. This clone appeared a single time. Its antigen is currently unknown. This rearrangement joins TRBV1 to TRBJ2-4; no DNA check was done on the table's D call, TRBD1. TRBV1 is deemed a pseudogene. Material for sequencing was PBMCs. This receptor was identified in a man younger than 35 in good health and CMV-seronegative. The CDR3 DNA reads as TGCACCAGCAGCCAAGATAACAGGGAGACCCTAGCCAAAAACATTCAGTACTTC. It is translated as CTSSQDNRETLAKNIQYF.